Given below is one T cell receptor beta chain in context. Its target is not known. These data belong to a study of T cell repertoires in cytomegalovirus infection. The wider study: From public TCR beta signatures came an indication of both CMV infection and matching HLA type.

A single record per CDR3 protein comes from TCRdb applying MiXCR to the reads. The sample lists a few hundred thousand distinct CDR3 sequences, approximately 35% occurring once. Germline CDR1 MNHEY, CDR2 SMNVEV (reference sequence). The CDR3 sequence is 15 residues long. V shed 7 bases and J 3 bases; nucleotides not matched to a gene: 6. Whole-study results and caveats: HLA-C-restricted TCR beta clonotypes specific for CMV led the ex vivo response.

Material: cultured PBMCs, obtained from culture after CMV antigen stimulation. The rearrangement uses TRBV27 and TRBJ1-6; 7 nucleotides line up with TRBD1. This TCR came from a human donor in good health (CMV status not recorded). Some clones in this sample may be carry-over from other donors' samples. The CDR3 here is CASKTGSVYNSPLHF. In nucleotides, the CDR3 is TGTGCCAGCAAGACAGGGTCGGTCTATAATTCACCCCTCCACTTT.